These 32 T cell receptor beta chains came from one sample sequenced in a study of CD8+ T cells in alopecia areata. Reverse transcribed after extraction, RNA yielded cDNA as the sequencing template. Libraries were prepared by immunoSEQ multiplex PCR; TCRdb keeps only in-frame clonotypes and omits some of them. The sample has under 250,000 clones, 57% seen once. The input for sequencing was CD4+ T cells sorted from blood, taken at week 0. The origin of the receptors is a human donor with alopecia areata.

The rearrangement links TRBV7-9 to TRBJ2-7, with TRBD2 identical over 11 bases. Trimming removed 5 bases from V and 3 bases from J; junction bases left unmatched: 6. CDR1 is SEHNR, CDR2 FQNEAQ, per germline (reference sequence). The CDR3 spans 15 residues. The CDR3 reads CASSDSGRALYEQYF. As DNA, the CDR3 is TGTGCCAGCAGCGATAGCGGGAGGGCCCTCTACGAGCAGTACTTC.

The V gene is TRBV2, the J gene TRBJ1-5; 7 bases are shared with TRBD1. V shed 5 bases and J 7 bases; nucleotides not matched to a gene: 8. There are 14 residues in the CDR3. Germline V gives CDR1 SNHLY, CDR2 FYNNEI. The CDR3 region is CASSLQGRGQPQHF. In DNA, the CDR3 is TGTGCCAGCAGTCTACAGGGGAGAGGGCAGCCCCAGCATTTT.

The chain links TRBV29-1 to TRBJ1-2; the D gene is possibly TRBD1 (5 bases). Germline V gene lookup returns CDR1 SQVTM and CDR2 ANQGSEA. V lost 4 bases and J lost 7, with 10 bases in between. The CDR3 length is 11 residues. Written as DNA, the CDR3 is TGCAGCGTTGGAAAAGGGGCTGGCTACACCTTC. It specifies CSVGKGAGYTF.

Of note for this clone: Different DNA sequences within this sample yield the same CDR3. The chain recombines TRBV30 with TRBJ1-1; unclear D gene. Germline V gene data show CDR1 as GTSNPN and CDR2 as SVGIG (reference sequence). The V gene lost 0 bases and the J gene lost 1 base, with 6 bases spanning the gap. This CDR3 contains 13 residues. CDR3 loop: CAWSVRRNTEAFF. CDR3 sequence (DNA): TGTGCCTGGAGTGTAAGGCGGAACACTGAAGCTTTCTTT.

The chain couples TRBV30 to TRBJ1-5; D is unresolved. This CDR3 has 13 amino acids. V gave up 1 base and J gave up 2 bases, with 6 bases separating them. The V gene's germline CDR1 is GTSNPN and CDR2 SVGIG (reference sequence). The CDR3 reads CAWSERGNQPQHF. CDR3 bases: TGTGCCTGGAGTGAGAGAGGCAATCAGCCCCAGCATTTT.

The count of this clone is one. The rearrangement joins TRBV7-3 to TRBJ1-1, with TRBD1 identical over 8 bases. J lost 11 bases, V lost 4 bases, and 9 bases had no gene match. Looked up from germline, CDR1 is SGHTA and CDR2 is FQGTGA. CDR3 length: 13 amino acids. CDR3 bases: TGTGCCAGCAGCTCCCCAGGACAGGGACGGGCTTTCTTT. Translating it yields CASSSPGQGRAFF.

The CDR3 here is CASSPTLTDTQYF. As DNA, the CDR3 is TGTGCCAGCAGCCCCACTCTTACAGATACGCAGTATTTT. This chain uses TRBV7-9 with TRBJ2-3, with D unresolved. Germline lookup yields CDR1 SEHNR and CDR2 FQNEAQ (reference sequence). With 5 bases removed from V and 3 bases from J, the gap between germline ends came to 9 bases. This CDR3 is built from 13 residues.

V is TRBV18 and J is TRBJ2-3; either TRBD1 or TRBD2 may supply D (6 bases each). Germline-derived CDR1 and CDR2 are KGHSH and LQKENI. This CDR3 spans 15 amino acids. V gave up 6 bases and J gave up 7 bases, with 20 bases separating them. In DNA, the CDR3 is TGTGCCAGCTCCACCCGATCTAAAGGGGGGAATACGCAGTATTTT. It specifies CASSTRSKGGNTQYF.

Written as DNA, the CDR3 is TGCAGCGTTGCGGCACAGGGATACAATGAGCAGTTCTTC. Encoded protein: CSVAAQGYNEQFF. This sequence joins TRBV29-1 and TRBJ2-1, with D perhaps TRBD1 (6 bases). This CDR3 spans 13 amino acids. Germline values: CDR1 SQVTM, CDR2 ANQGSEA. V dropped 4 bases and J dropped 4 bases, with 11 bases sitting between them.

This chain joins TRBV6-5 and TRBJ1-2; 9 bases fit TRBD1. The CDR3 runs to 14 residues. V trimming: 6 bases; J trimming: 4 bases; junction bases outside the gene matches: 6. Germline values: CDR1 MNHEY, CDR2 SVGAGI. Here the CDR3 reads CASSLRTGAYGYTF. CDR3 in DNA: TGTGCCAGCAGCTTAAGGACAGGGGCCTATGGCTACACCTTC.

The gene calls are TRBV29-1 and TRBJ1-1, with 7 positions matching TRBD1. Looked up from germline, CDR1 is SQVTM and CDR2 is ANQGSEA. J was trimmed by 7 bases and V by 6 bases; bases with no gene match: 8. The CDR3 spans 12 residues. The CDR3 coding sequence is TGCAGCGTCTATAGAGGGACAGTTGAAGCTTTCTTT. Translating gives CSVYRGTVEAFF.

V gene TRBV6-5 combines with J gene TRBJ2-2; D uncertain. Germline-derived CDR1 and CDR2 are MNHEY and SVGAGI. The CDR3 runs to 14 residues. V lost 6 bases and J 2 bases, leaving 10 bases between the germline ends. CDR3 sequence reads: CASRPVLNTGELFF. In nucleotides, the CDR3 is TGTGCCAGCAGACCCGTTCTAAACACCGGGGAGCTGTTTTTT.

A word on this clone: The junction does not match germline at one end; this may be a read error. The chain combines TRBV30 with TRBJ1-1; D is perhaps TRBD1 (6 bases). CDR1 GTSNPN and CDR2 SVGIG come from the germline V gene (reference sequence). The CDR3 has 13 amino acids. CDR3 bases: TGTGCCTGGAGCCGAAGACAGGCGGGAATTCATCTCTTT. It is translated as CAWSRRQAGIHLF.

The CDR3 nucleotides are TGTGCCAGCAGCCTTACGACCGGGGGCCGGAACACTGAAGCTTTCTTT. Amino acids: CASSLTTGGRNTEAFF. The chain combines TRBV11-1 with TRBJ1-1, with a tentative D call TRBD1 (6 bases). This CDR3 contains 16 residues. V gave up 5 bases and J gave up 1 base, with 17 bases separating them. Germline CDR1 SGHAT, CDR2 FQDESV (reference sequence).

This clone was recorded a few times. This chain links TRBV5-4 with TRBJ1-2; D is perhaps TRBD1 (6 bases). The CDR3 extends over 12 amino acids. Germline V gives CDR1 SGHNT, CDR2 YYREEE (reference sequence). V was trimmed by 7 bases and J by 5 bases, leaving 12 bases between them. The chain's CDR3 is CASSERGYGYTF. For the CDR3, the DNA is TGTGCCAGCTCGGAGAGGGGGTATGGCTACACCTTC.

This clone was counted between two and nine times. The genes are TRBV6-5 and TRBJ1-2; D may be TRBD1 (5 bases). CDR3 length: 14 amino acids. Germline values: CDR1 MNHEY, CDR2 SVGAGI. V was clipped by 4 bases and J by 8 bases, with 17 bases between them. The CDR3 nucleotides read TGTGCCAGCAGTTTCGGCTTAGGGACGGACGGCTACACCTTC. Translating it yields CASSFGLGTDGYTF.

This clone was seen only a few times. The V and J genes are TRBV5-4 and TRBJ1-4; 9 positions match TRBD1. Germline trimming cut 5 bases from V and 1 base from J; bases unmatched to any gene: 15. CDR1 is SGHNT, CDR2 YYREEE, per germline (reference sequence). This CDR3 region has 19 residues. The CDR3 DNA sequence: TGTGCCAGCAGTAGAGGGCCGGGACAGGGATCATTAACTAATGAAAAACTGTTTTTT. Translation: CASSRGPGQGSLTNEKLFF.

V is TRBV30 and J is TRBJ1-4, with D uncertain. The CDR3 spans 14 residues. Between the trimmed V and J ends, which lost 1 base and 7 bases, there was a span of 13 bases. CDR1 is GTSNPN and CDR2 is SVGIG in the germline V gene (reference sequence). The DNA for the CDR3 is TGTGCCTGGAGTGACAGTGGAAGGTCTGAAAAACTGTTTTTT. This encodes CAWSDSGRSEKLFF.

CDR3 DNA sequence: TGTGCCAGCAGTGATCATGAAACGGACAGGCTAGACTATGGCTACACCTTC. Translated, it gives CASSDHETDRLDYGYTF. The chain couples TRBV25-1 to TRBJ1-2, with TRBD1 matching over 7 bases. The CDR3 covers 17 residues. Looked up from germline, CDR1 is MGHDK and CDR2 is SYGVNS. The V segment lost 3 bases and the J segment 3 bases; nucleotides outside the gene matches: 13.

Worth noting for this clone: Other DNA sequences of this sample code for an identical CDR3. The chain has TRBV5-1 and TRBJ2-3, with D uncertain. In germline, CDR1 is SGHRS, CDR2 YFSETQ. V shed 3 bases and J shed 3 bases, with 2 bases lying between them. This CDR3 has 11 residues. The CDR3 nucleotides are TGCGCCAGCAGCTCGACAGATACGCAGTATTTT. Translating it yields CASSSTDTQYF.

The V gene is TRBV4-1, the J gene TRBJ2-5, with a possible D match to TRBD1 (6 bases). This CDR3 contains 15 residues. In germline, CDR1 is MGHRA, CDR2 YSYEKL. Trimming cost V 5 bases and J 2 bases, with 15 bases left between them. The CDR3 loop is CASSDPFGQQETQYF. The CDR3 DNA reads TGCGCCAGCAGCGATCCTTTCGGACAGCAAGAGACCCAGTACTTC.

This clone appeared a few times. As DNA, the CDR3 is TGTGCCAGCAGCCCCCTCGGCACCAACAATGAGCAGTTCTTC. This gives the protein CASSPLGTNNEQFF. The chain links TRBV7-8 to TRBJ2-1; D not certain. Trimming took 5 bases from V and 5 from J, leaving 13 bases between them. Per the germline V gene, CDR1 is SGHVS and CDR2 is FQNEAQ. The CDR3 spans 14 residues.

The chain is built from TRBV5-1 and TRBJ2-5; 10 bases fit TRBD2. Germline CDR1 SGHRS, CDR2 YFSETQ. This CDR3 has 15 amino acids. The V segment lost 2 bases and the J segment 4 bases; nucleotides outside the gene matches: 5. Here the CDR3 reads CASSLTSGKRETQYF. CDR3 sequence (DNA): TGCGCCAGCAGCTTAACTAGCGGGAAACGAGAGACCCAGTACTTC.

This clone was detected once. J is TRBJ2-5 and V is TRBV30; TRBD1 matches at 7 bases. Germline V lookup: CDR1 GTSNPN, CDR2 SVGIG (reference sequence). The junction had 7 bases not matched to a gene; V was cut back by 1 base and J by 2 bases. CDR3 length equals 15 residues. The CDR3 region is CAWSAGTVGQETQYF. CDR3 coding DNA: TGTGCCTGGAGTGCCGGGACAGTGGGTCAAGAGACCCAGTACTTC.

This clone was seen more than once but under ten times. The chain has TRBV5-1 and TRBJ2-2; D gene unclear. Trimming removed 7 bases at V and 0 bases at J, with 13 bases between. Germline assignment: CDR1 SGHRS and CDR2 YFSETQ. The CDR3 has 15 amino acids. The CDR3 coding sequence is TGCGCCAGCGGTTACGGGCCCGCGAACACCGGGGAGCTGTTTTTT. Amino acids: CASGYGPANTGELFF.

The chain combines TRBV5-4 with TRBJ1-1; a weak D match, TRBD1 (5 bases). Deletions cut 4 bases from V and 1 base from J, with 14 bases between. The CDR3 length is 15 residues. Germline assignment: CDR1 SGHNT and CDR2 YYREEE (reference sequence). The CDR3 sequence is CASSAPGRSNTEAFF. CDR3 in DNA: TGTGCCAGCAGCGCACCGGGACGGTCGAACACTGAAGCTTTCTTT.

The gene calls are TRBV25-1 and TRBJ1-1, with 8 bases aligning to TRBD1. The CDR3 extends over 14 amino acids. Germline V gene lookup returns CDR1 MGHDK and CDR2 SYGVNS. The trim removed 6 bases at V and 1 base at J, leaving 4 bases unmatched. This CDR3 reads CASRDRATNTEAFF. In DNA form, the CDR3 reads TGTGCCAGCAGGGACAGGGCTACGAACACTGAAGCTTTCTTT.

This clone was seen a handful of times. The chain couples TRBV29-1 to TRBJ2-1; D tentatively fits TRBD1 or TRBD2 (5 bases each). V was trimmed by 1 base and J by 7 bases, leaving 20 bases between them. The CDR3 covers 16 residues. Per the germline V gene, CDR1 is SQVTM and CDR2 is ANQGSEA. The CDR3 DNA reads TGCAGCGTTGAAGGGGTTCGAATGAGAGGGGCAAATGAGCAGTTCTTC. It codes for CSVEGVRMRGANEQFF.

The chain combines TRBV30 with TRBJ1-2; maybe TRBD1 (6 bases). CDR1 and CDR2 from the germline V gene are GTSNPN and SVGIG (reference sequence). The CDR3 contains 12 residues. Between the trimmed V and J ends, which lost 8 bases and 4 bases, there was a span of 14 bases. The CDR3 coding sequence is TGTGCCGGACTACAGGGAGGCTATGGCTACACCTTC. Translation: CAGLQGGYGYTF.

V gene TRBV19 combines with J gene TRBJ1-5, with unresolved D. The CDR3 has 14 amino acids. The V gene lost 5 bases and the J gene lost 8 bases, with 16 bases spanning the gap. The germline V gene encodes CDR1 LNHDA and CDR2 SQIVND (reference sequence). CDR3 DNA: TGTGCCAGTAGTTCCGGACGGGTCCGGGAGCCCCAGCATTTT. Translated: CASSSGRVREPQHF.

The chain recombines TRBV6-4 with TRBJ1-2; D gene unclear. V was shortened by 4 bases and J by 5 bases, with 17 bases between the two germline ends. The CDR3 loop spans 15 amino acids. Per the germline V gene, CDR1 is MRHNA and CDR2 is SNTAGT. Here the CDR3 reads CASSASPAGDYGYTF. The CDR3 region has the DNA TGTGCCAGCAGTGCCTCACCGGCCGGGGATTATGGCTACACCTTC.

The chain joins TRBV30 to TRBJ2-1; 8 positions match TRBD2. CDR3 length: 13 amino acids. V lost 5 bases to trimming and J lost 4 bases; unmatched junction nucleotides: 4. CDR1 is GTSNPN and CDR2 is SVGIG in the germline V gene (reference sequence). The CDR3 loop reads CAWGSSGYNEQFF. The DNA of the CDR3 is TGTGCCTGGGGTTCTAGCGGGTACAATGAGCAGTTCTTC.